This TCR beta chain is drawn from a study of T cell responses to AZD1222 COVID-19 vaccine. The CDR3 totals 13 residues. After removal of 6 bases from V and 2 bases from J, the junction contained 4 bases not matched to a gene. Germline values: CDR1 SGDLS, CDR2 YYNGEE. Some clones are missing from TCRdb's copy, which holds only in-frame ones; the method was immunoSEQ multiplex PCR. The table shows about 84,000 clones, with around 90% occurring only once. The V gene is TRBV9, the J gene TRBJ1-2; 7 bases align to TRBD1. The origin of this receptor is an adult in good health. Here the sequenced sample was peripheral blood, taken on day 0 of AZD1222 vaccination. The CDR3 DNA follows: TGTGCCAGCAACAAACAGGGGAACTATGGCTACACCTTC. This encodes CASNKQGNYGYTF.